This paragraph reports one T cell receptor (beta chain). Its antigen is as yet unknown. This table comes from immunoSEQ multiplex PCR, and its TCRdb copy is limited to in-frame clones, with some not included. The data contain 30,000 or so clones, roughly 81% of them singletons. The record originates from a study of T cell repertoires in ileal Crohn's disease. V dropped 3 bases and J dropped 3 bases, with 18 bases sitting between them. This CDR3 has 16 amino acids. Germline assignment: CDR1 SGDLS and CDR2 YYNGEE. General observations from the study: All patients with clonality above 26.8% had endoscopic recurrence. Mucosal expansions were suggested to be mainly CD8 T cells.

The sample consisted of ileal tissue. The TCR originated in an adult with Crohn's disease. The V and J genes are TRBV9 and TRBJ1-2, with D possibly TRBD1 on 5 matching bases. The CDR3 is CASSARGGLRDYGYTF. CDR3 coding DNA: TGTGCCAGCAGCGCCCGGGGGGGGTTGAGAGACTATGGCTACACCTTC.